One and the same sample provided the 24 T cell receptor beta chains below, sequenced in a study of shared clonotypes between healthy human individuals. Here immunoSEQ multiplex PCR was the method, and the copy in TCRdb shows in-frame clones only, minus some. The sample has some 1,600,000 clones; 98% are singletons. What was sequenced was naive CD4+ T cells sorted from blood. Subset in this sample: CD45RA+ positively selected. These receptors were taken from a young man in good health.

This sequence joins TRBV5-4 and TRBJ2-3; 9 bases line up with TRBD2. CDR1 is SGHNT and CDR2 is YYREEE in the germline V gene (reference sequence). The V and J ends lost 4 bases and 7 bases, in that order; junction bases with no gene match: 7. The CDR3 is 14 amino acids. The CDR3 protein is CASSPSGNHHTQYF. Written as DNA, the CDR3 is TGTGCCAGCAGCCCTAGCGGGAACCACCATACGCAGTATTTT.

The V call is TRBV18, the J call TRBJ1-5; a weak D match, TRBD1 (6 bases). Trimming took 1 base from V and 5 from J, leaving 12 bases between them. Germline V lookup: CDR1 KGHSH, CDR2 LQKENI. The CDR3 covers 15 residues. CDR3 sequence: CASSPRQGKDQPQHF. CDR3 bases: TGTGCCAGCTCACCACGGCAGGGGAAGGATCAGCCCCAGCATTTT.

This CDR3 is CASSLAVAGDRYGYTF. CDR3 nucleotides: TGTGCCAGCAGCTTAGCGGTTGCAGGGGACAGGTACGGCTACACCTTC. The rearrangement links TRBV7-9 to TRBJ1-2, with 8 positions matching TRBD1. Germline values: CDR1 SEHNR, CDR2 FQNEAQ (reference sequence). The CDR3 has 16 amino acids. V was clipped by 0 bases and J by 8 bases; unmatched bases: 11. Full variable domain (outside the CDR3, taken from reference TRBV7-9 and TRBJ1-2): DTGVSQNPRHKITKRGQNVTFRCDPISEHNRLYWYRQTLGQGPEFLTYFQNEAQLEKSRLLSDRFSAERPKGSFSTLEIQRTEQGDSAMYLCASSLAVAGDRYGYTFGSGTRLTVV.

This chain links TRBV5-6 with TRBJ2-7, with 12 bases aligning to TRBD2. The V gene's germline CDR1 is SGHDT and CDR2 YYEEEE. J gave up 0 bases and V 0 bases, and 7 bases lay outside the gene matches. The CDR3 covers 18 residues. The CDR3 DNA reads TGTGCCAGCAGCTTGGCAAGACTAGCGGGGGAGGGCTCCTACGAGCAGTACTTC. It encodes CASSLARLAGEGSYEQYF.

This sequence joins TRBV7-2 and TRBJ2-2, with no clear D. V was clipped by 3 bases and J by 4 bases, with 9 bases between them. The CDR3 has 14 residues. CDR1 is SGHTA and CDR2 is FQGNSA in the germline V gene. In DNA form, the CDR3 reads TGTGCCAGCAGCTTTAATCGGGCCACCGGGGAGCTGTTTTTT. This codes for CASSFNRATGELFF.

CDR3 residues: CASSSDRGQQPQHF. The DNA for the CDR3 is TGTGCCAGCAGTTCCGACAGGGGACAACAGCCCCAGCATTTT. The rearrangement links TRBV27 to TRBJ1-5; 8 bases map to TRBD1. The junction had 6 bases not matched to a gene; V was cut back by 4 bases and J by 7 bases. CDR1 and CDR2 from the germline V gene are MNHEY and SMNVEV (reference sequence). This CDR3 is built from 14 residues.

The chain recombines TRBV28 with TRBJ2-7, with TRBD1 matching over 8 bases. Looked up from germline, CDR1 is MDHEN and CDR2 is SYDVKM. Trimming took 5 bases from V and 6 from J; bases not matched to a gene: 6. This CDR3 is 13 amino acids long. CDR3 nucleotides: TGTGCCAGCAGTCTCTGGACAGGGCTCGAGCAGTACTTC. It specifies CASSLWTGLEQYF. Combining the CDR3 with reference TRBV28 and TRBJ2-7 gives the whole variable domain DVKVTQSSRYLVKRTGEKVFLECVQDMDHENMFWYRQDPGLGLRLIYFSYDVKMKEKGDIPEGYSVSREKKERFSLILESASTNQTSMYLCASSLWTGLEQYFGPGTRLTVT.

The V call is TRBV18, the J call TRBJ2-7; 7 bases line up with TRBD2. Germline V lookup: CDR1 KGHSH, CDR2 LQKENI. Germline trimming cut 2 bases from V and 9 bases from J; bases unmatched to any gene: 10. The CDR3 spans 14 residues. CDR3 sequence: CASSPIAGEQRQYF. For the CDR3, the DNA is TGTGCCAGCTCACCAATCGCGGGAGAACAGAGGCAGTACTTC.

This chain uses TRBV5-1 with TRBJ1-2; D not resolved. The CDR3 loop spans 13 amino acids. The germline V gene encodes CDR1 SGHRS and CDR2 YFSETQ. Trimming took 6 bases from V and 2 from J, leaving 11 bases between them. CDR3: CASKSTGNYGYTF. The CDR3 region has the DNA TGCGCCAGCAAATCGACGGGGAACTATGGCTACACCTTC.

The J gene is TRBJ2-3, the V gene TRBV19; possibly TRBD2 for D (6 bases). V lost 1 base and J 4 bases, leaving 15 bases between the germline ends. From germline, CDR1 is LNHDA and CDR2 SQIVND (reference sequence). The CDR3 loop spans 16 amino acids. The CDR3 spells CASSIVGGTTSDTQYF. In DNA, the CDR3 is TGTGCCAGTAGTATAGTAGGAGGGACGACTTCAGATACGCAGTATTTT. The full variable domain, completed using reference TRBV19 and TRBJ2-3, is DGGITQSPKYLFRKEGQNVTLSCEQNLNHDAMYWYRQDPGQGLRLIYYSQIVNDFQKGDIAEGYSVSREKKESFPLTVTSAQKNPTAFYLCASSIVGGTTSDTQYFGPGTRLTVL.

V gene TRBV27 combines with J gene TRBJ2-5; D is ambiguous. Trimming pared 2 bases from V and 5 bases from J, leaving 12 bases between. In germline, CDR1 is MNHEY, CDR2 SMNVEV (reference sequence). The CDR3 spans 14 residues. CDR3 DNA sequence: TGTGCCAGCAGTTTAATTGGCCGGTGGGAGACCCAGTACTTC. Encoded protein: CASSLIGRWETQYF.

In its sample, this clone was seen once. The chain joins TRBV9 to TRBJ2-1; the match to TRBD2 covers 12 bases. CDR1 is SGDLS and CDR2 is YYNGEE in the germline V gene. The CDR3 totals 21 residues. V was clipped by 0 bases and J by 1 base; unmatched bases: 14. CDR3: CASSVGSRLAGEVVSYNEQFF. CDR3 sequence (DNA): TGTGCCAGCAGCGTAGGGTCCCGACTAGCGGGAGAGGTAGTATCCTACAATGAGCAGTTCTTC. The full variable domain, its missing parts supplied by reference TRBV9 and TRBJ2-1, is DSGVTQTPKHLITATGQRVTLRCSPRSGDLSVYWYQQSLDQGLQFLIQYYNGEERAKGNILERFSAQQFPDLHSELNLSSLELGDSALYFCASSVGSRLAGEVVSYNEQFFGPGTRLTVL.

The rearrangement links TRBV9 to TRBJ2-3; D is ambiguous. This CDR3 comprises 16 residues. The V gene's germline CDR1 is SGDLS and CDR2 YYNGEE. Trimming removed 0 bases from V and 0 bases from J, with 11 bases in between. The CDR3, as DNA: TGTGCCAGCAGCGTAGGAGCACAGCCTAGCACAGATACGCAGTATTTT. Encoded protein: CASSVGAQPSTDTQYF.

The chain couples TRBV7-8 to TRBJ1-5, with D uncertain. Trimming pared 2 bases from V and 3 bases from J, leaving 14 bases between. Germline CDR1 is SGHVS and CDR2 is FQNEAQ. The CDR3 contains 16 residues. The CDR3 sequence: CASSLIWSGLNQPQHF. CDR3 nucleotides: TGTGCCAGCAGCTTAATTTGGTCTGGACTCAATCAGCCCCAGCATTTT.

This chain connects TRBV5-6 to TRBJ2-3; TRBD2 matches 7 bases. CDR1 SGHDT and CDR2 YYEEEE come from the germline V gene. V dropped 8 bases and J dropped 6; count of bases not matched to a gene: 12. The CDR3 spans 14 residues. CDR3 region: CASRPLAVPDTQYF. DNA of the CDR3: TGTGCCAGTCGGCCGCTAGCGGTCCCGGATACGCAGTATTTT. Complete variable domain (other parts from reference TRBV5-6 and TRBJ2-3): DAGVTQSPTHLIKTRGQQVTLRCSPKSGHDTVSWYQQALGQGPQFIFQYYEEEERQRGNFPDRFSGHQFPNYSSELNVNALLLGDSALYLCASRPLAVPDTQYFGPGTRLTVL.

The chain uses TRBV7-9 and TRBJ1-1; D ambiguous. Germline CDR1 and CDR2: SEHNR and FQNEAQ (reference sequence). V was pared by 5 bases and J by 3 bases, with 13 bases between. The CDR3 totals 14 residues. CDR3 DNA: TGTGCCAGCAGCCAACACGGAAGGGACACTGAAGCTTTCTTT. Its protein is CASSQHGRDTEAFF.

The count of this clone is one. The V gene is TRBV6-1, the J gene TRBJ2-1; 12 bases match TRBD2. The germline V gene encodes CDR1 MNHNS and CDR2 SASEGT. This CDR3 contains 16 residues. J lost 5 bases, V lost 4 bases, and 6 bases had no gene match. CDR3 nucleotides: TGTGCCAGCAGTGTCCTAGCGGGAGGGCCCCACAATGAGCAGTTCTTC. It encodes CASSVLAGGPHNEQFF.

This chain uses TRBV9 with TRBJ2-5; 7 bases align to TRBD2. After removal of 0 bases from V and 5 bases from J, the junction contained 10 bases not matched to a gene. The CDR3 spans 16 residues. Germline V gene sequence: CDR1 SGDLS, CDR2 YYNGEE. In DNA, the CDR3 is TGTGCCAGCAGCGTAGGGTCTAGCGGAGCCCTGGAGACCCAGTACTTC. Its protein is CASSVGSSGALETQYF.

The chain's CDR3 is CASSRLGNTEAFF. The CDR3 DNA follows: TGTGCCAGTAGTAGGCTGGGAAACACTGAAGCTTTCTTT. V is TRBV19 and J is TRBJ1-1, with unresolved D. Germline V gene lookup returns CDR1 LNHDA and CDR2 SQIVND (reference sequence). The V gene lost 4 bases and the J gene lost 2 bases, with 8 bases spanning the gap. This CDR3 comprises 13 residues.

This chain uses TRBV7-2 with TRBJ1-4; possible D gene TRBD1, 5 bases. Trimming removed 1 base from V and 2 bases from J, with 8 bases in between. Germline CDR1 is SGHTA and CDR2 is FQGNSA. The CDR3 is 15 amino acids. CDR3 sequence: CASSLGGRTNEKLFF. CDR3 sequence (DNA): TGTGCCAGCAGCTTAGGGGGGAGGACTAATGAAAAACTGTTTTTT. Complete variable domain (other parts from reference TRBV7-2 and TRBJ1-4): GAGVSQSPSNKVTEKGKDVELRCDPISGHTALYWYRQSLGQGLEFLIYFQGNSAPDKSGLPSDRFSAERTGGSVSTLTIQRTQQEDSAVYLCASSLGGRTNEKLFFGSGTQLSVL.

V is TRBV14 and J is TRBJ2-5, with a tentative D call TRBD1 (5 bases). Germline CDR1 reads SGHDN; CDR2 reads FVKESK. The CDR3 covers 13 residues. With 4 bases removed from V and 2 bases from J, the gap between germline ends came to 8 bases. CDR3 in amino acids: CASSRQGQETQYF. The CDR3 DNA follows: TGTGCCAGCAGCCGCCAGGGACAAGAGACCCAGTACTTC.

The CDR3 DNA is TGTGCCAGCAGCCCTTTACCCGGACTAGCGGGAGTGGTAGATACGCAGTATTTT. It codes for CASSPLPGLAGVVDTQYF. The genes are TRBV7-9 and TRBJ2-3, with TRBD2 identical over 13 bases. Trimming at V came to 5 bases and at J to 5 bases, leaving 13 bases not matched to a gene. CDR1 is SEHNR, CDR2 FQNEAQ, per germline (reference sequence). The CDR3 runs to 18 residues.

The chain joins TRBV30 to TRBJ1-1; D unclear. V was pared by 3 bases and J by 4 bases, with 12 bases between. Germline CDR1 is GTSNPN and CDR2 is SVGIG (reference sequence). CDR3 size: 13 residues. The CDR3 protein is CAWRDSGPTEAFF. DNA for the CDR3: TGTGCCTGGAGAGACTCGGGCCCCACTGAAGCTTTCTTT.

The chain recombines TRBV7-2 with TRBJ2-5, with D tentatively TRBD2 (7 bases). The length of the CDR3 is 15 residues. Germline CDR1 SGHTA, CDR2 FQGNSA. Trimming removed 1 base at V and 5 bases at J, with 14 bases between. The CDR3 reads CASSLGSGGFETQYF. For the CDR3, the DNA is TGTGCCAGCAGCTTAGGTTCGGGGGGCTTCGAGACCCAGTACTTC.